A selection of T cell receptor beta chains follows, all from one sample in a study of shared clonotypes between healthy human individuals. The table came from immunoSEQ multiplex PCR; TCRdb's copy has only in-frame clones and leaves some out. The sample lists approximately 720,000 clones, 55% to 75% occurring once. The sequenced sample was memory CD4+ T cells sorted from blood. These TCRs come from a woman in her twenties or thirties in good health. The CDR3 runs from the conserved cysteine through the conserved F or W. The D gene is left open where the match is weak. Some rows have no size entry. The others give once, few or many, or a class for an expanded clone.

V	J	D	size	CDR3	DNA
TRBV28	TRBJ2-2	.	.	CASSLPTVGELFF	TGTGCCAGCAGTTTACCCACCGTCGGGGAGCTGTTTTTT
TRBV28	TRBJ2-4	.	.	CASAQGAIQYF	TGTGCCAGCGCCCAGGGCGCCATTCAGTACTTC
TRBV19	TRBJ2-7	.	once	CASSPRAYSYEQYF	TGTGCCAGTAGTCCGCGGGCTTACTCCTACGAGCAGTACTTC
TRBV27	TRBJ2-6	.	.	CASIGSGANVLTF	TGTGCCAGCATTGGATCTGGGGCCAACGTCCTGACTTTC
TRBV10-2	TRBJ2-3	.	.	CASSFGSKADTQYF	TGCGCCAGCAGTTTCGGCTCGAAGGCAGATACGCAGTATTTT
TRBV18	TRBJ2-7	.	.	CASSPGLPSYEQYF	TGTGCCAGCTCACCGGGGCTGCCCTCCTACGAGCAGTACTTC
TRBV6-6	TRBJ2-5	TRBD1	.	CASSLGDRYQETQYF	TGTGCCAGCAGTTTAGGGGACAGATACCAAGAGACCCAGTACTTC
TRBV18	TRBJ1-1	.	.	CASSPGDRNMNTEAFF	TGTGCCAGCTCGCCAGGTGATAGGAACATGAACACTGAAGCTTTCTTT
TRBV7-9	TRBJ2-7	TRBD2	.	CASSYGLAGWEQYF	TGTGCCAGCAGCTACGGACTAGCGGGATGGGAGCAGTACTTC
TRBV28	TRBJ2-7	.	.	CASSFRRGDEYF	TGTGCCAGCAGTTTTCGCAGGGGGGACGAGTACTTC
TRBV6-5	TRBJ2-3	.	few	CASSYRSPASTDTQYF	TGTGCCAGCAGTTACCGGTCCCCCGCTAGCACAGATACGCAGTATTTT
TRBV30	TRBJ2-3	.	.	CAWSRVGGLGDTQYF	TGTGCCTGGAGTCGGGTTGGCGGGTTAGGAGATACGCAGTATTTT
TRBV28	TRBJ1-1	.	few	CASSSGAENTEAFF	TGTGCCAGCAGCTCAGGGGCCGAGAACACTGAAGCTTTCTTT
TRBV4-1	TRBJ2-6	TRBD2	.	CASSQEGRVFGANVLTF	TGCGCCAGCAGCCAAGAAGGGAGGGTCTTCGGGGCCAACGTCCTGACTTTC
TRBV6-5	TRBJ2-7	.	few	CASSQPGTWIYEQYF	TGTGCCAGCAGCCAACCCGGGACATGGATCTACGAGCAGTACTTC
TRBV5-4	TRBJ1-4	TRBD1	.	CASSLRQGIGEKLFF	TGTGCCAGCAGCTTAAGACAGGGGATCGGTGAAAAACTGTTTTTT